The entry that follows covers one TCR beta chain sequence. Its antigen is still unknown. One junction end does not reproduce the germline sequence, and a read error may be involved. Measured with immunoSEQ multiplex PCR; TCRdb has only the in-frame clones, and not every one. The profile shows roughly 90,000 clones, approximately 84% of them singletons. This sample stems from a study of identifying expanded T cells in peripheral blood. Study-wide results and limits: Over around two and four weeks, about 17 and 20 clones changed, versus around 1.3 between replicates. Across healthy donors, higher total template counts meant significantly greater approximately 2-week count variance.

Collection occurred without any documented infections or immune events in donors. The germline gives CDR1 SGHNT, CDR2 YYREEE (reference sequence). CDR3 length equals 17 residues. The gene calls are TRBV5-4 and TRBJ2-3; 7 nucleotides match TRBD1. The clonotype originates from a person aged 18-70 years in good health. Sequenced sample: blood. This CDR3 reads CAGSRQGVRKGTDTQYF. The DNA of the CDR3 is TGTGCCGGCAGCCGACAGGGTGTGAGGAAAGGCACAGATACGCAGTATTTT.